This T cell receptor (beta chain) was found in a study of T-cell reconstitution after alpha-beta-depleted transplantation in children. Preparing the TCRbeta library involved the use of unique molecular identifiers. MiXCR, run by TCRdb on the PCR reads, gives a single entry per CDR3 protein. Here the sample spans approximately 93,000 distinct CDR3 sequences, 6.5% to 8.5% being singletons. Trimming removed 0 bases from V and 5 bases from J, with 20 bases in between. Germline V gives CDR1 SGDLS, CDR2 YYNGEE. This CDR3 contains 17 residues. This clonotype was recorded at least ten times. This receptor was identified in a human donor who donated a stem cell graft to a child with congenital amegakaryocytic thrombocytopenia. The chain recombines TRBV9 with TRBJ1-2; no definite D call. This material consisted of PBMCs from the stem cell graft donor, taken from the stem cell graft. Here the CDR3 DNA reads TGTGCCAGCAGCGTAGATGTCTTCGAGGGCACCGGTTATGGCTACACCTTC. Translating gives CASSVDVFEGTGYGYTF. Supplemented by reference TRBV9 and TRBJ1-2, the full variable domain reads DSGVTQTPKHLITATGQRVTLRCSPRSGDLSVYWYQQSLDQGLQFLIQYYNGEERAKGNILERFSAQQFPDLHSELNLSSLELGDSALYFCASSVDVFEGTGYGYTFGSGTRLTVV.